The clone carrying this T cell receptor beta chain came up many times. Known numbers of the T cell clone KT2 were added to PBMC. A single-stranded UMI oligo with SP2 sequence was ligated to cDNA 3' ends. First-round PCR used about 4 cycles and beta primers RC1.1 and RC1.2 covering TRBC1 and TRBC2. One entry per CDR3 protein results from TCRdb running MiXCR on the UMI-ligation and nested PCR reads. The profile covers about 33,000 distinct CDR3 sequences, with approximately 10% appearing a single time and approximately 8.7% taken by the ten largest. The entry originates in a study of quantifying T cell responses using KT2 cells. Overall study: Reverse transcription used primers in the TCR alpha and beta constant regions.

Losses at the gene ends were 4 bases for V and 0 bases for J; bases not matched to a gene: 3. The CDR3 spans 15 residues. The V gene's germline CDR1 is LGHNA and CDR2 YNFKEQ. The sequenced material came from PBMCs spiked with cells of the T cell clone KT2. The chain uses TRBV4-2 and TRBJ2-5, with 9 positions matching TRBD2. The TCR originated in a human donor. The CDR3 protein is CASSPRLADQETQYF. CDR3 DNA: TGTGCCAGCAGCCCCCGACTAGCGGACCAAGAGACCCAGTACTTC.